This T cell receptor beta chain was captured by sequencing in a study of cytomegalovirus exposure and HLA in healthy donors. The study, taken as a whole, reports: That first-cohort TCR clusters tended to co-occur in the 95 to 150 validation repertoires was found in a later analysis.

Sequenced by immunoSEQ multiplex PCR; TCRdb stores in-frame clones only, minus some. Found here are over 200,000 clones, almost 90% of them singletons; the top ten hold 0.35% to 0.45%. There are a few counts of this clone. The antigen is undetermined. Material for sequencing was PBMCs. The source is a woman between 18 and 30 years old in good health and CMV-seronegative.

The CDR3 loop is CASSRLAGGPTSEQYF. CDR3 DNA sequence: TGTGCCAGCTCGAGACTAGCGGGGGGCCCGACCAGCGAGCAGTACTTC. The chain combines TRBV18 with TRBJ2-7, with TRBD2 matching over 13 bases. This CDR3 is built from 16 residues. CDR1 is KGHSH, CDR2 LQKENI, per germline. V dropped 6 bases and J dropped 6; count of bases not matched to a gene: 11. The complete variable domain, with remaining parts taken from reference TRBV18 and TRBJ2-7, reads NAGVMQNPRHLVRRRGQEARLRCSPMKGHSHVYWYRQLPEEGLKFMVYLQKENIIDESGMPKERFSAEFPKEGPSILRIQQVVRGDSAAYFCASSRLAGGPTSEQYFGPGTRLTVT.